One T cell receptor (beta chain) is described in this entry. Its specificity is not known. Only in-frame clones appear in the TCRdb table, and some are missing; sequencing was by immunoSEQ multiplex PCR. The sample lists approximately 92,000 clones, 75% to 95% occurring once. This record belongs to a study of graft-versus-host responses after intestinal transplantation. Regarding the study as a whole: Early post-transplant declines in HvG were associated with peak levels of circulating GvH clones. Some GvH clones were seen earlier in gut or blood, suggesting intestinal origin. Some patients had graft-donor T cell macrochimerism. In their allografts, the ratios of graft-versus-host to host-versus-graft T cell clones were high.

The CDR3 contains 14 residues. The ends were cut back, 1 base at V and 3 bases at J, with 10 bases in the middle. Germline CDR1 is SEHNR and CDR2 is FQNEAQ (reference sequence). The receptor was isolated from a human donor who received an intestinal transplant. The input for sequencing was unstimulated CD8+ T cells sorted from spleen or lymph node cells, taken before intestinal transplant. The V and J genes are TRBV7-9 and TRBJ2-7, with D hard to call. The CDR3 spells CASSLETQLYEQYF. In nucleotides, the CDR3 is TGTGCCAGCAGCTTAGAGACACAACTCTACGAGCAGTACTTC. Filled out from reference TRBV7-9 and TRBJ2-7, the complete variable domain reads DTGVSQNPRHKITKRGQNVTFRCDPISEHNRLYWYRQTLGQGPEFLTYFQNEAQLEKSRLLSDRFSAERPKGSFSTLEIQRTEQGDSAMYLCASSLETQLYEQYFGPGTRLTVT.